The clone carrying this TCR beta chain was seen ten or more times. TCR beta CDR3 regions were amplified from RNA transcripts. Using the HTBI primer set, a first-round RT-PCR was run on the TCR CDR3. TCRdb re-called the multiplex PCR reads through MiXCR, storing one row per CDR3 protein. The sample gives some 350,000 distinct CDR3 sequences, roughly 15% of which show up once; roughly a fifth is in the top ten. The CDR3 has 12 amino acids. Trimming pared 6 bases from V and 0 bases from J, leaving 6 bases between. The germline CDR1 and CDR2 sequences are SGHVS and FQNEAQ. The data are from a study of T cells in Graves' hyperthyroidism and ophthalmopathy. Investigators excluded patients with uncontrolled infection, other autoimmune disease, pregnancy or lactation.

The origin of this receptor is an older woman with Graves' ophthalmopathy. The sample taken for sequencing was blood. This chain connects TRBV7-8 to TRBJ2-7; D is unresolved. CDR3 in amino acids: CASRAYSYEQYF. The CDR3 region has the DNA TGTGCCAGCAGGGCTTACTCCTACGAGCAGTACTTC. Full variable domain (remainder filled in from reference TRBV7-8 and TRBJ2-7): GAGVSQSPRYKVAKRGQDVALRCDPISGHVSLFWYQQALGQGPEFLTYFQNEAQLDKSGLPSDRFFAERPEGSVSTLKIQRTQQEDSAVYLCASRAYSYEQYFGPGTRLTVT.